This T cell receptor (beta chain) is drawn from a study of T cells in Graves' hyperthyroidism and ophthalmopathy. The PBMCs were taken from less than 11 ml of fresh peripheral blood. Germline values: CDR1 SGHVS, CDR2 FNYEAQ. V was shortened by 5 bases and J by 5 bases, with 16 bases between the two germline ends. The CDR3 sequence is 15 residues long. The sample holds many counts of this clonotype. Amplification of TCR beta CDR3 regions used RNA as the template. With the HTBI primer set, the TCR CDR3 went through a first round of RT-PCR. TCRdb itself ran the multiplex PCR reads through MiXCR, one entry per CDR3 protein. The table shows fewer than 500,000 distinct CDR3 sequences, with roughly 14% occurring only once.

The receptor comes from a man aged 18 to 29 with Graves' ophthalmopathy. J is TRBJ2-1 and V is TRBV7-6, with D tentatively TRBD2 (6 bases). Sequenced input: blood. The DNA of the CDR3 is TGTGCCAGCAGCCCCTTGGAGGGTGAGAACAATGAGCAGTTCTTC. This gives the protein CASSPLEGENNEQFF.